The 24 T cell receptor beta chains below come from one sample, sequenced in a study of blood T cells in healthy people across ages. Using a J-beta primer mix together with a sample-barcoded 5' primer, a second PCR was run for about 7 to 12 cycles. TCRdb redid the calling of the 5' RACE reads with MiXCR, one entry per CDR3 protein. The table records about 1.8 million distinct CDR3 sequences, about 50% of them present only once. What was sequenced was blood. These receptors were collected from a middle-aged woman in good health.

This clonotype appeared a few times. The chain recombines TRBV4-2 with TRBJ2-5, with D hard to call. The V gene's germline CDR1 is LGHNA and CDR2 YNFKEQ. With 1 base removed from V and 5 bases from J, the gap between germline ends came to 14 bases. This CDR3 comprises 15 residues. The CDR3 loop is CASSQAAPSGETQYF. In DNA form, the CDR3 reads TGTGCCAGCAGCCAAGCGGCACCCTCGGGCGAGACCCAGTACTTC.

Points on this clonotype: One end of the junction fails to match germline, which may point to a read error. The chain's CDR3 is CASSPQGAGANVPTF. CDR3 nucleotide sequence: TGTGCCAGCAGTCCTCAGGGGGCTGGGGCCAACGTCCCGACTTTC. The genes are TRBV6-6 and TRBJ2-6; 8 positions agree with TRBD1. This CDR3 is 15 amino acids long. CDR1 and CDR2 (germline): MNHNY, SVGAGI (reference sequence).

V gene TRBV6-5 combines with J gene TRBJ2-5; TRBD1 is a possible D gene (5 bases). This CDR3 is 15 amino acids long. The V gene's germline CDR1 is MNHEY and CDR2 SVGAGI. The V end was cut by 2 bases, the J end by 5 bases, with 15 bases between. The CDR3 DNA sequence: TGTGCCAGCAGTTACACAGGCCGCCTGTGGGAGACCCAGTACTTC. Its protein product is CASSYTGRLWETQYF.

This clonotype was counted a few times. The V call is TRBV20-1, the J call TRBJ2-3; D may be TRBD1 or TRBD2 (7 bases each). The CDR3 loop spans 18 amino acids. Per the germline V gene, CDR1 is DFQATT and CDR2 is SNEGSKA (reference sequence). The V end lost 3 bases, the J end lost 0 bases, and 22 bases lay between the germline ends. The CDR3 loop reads CSARGGTANPTSTDTQYF. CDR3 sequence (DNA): TGCAGTGCTAGGGGGGGGACAGCTAATCCCACTAGCACAGATACGCAGTATTTT.

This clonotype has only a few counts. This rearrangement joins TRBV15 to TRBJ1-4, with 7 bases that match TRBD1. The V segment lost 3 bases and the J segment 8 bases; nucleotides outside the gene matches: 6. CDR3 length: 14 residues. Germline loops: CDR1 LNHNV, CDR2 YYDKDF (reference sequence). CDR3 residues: CATSRKGAGEKLFF. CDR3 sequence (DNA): TGTGCCACCAGCAGGAAGGGGGCCGGAGAAAAACTGTTTTTT.

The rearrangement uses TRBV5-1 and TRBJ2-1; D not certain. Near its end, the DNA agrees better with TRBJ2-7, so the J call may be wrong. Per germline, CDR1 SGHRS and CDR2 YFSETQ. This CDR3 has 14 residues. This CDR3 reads CASSRAGSSNEQYF. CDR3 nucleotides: TGCGCCAGCAGCCGGGCTGGGTCGTCCAATGAGCAGTACTTC.

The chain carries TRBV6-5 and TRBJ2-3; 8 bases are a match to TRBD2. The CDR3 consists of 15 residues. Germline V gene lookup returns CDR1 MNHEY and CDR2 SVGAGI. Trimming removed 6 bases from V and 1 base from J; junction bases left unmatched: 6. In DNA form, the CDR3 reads TGTGCCAGCAGCGTCGGCGGGGGGCGCACAGATACGCAGTATTTT. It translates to CASSVGGGRTDTQYF.

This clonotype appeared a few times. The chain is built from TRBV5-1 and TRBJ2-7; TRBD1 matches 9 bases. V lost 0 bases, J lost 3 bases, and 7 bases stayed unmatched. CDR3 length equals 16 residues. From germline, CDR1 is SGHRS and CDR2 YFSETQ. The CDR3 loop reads CASSLVDRGTGYEQYF. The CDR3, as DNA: TGCGCCAGCAGCTTGGTGGACAGGGGTACGGGCTACGAGCAGTACTTC.

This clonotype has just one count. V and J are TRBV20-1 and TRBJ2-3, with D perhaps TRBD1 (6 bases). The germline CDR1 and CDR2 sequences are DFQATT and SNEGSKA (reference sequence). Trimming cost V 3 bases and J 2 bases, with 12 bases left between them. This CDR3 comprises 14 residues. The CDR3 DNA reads TGCAGTGCTAGTGGGACAATACCCACAGATACGCAGTATTTT. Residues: CSASGTIPTDTQYF.

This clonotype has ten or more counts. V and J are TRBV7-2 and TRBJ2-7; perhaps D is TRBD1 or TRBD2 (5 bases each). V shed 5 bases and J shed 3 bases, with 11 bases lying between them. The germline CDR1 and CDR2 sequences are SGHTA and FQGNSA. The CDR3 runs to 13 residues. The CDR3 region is CASSNRDGYEQYF. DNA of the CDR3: TGTGCCAGCAGCAACCGGGACGGCTACGAGCAGTACTTC.

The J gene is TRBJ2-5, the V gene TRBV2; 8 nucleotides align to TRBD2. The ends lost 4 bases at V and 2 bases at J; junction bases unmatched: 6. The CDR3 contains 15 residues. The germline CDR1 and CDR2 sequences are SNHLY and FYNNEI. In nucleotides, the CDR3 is TGTGCCAGCAGTGTTCTAGCGGGTCAGCAAGAGACCCAGTACTTC. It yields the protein CASSVLAGQQETQYF.

CDR3 bases: TGTGCCAGCAGCTTCGACAAGGGAAGATCAAGTGGCTACACCTTC. Its translation is CASSFDKGRSSGYTF. The chain is built from TRBV5-6 and TRBJ1-2; no clear D gene. This CDR3 is 15 amino acids long. Trimming stripped 2 bases from V and 7 bases from J, with 18 bases between. Germline V gene data show CDR1 as SGHDT and CDR2 as YYEEEE.

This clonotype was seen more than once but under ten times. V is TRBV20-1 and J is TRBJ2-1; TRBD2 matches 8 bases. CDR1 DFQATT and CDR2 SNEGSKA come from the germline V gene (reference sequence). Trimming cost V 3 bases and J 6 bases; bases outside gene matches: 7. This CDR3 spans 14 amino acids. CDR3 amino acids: CSASFAGGSNEQFF. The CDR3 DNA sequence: TGCAGTGCTAGCTTTGCGGGGGGAAGCAATGAGCAGTTCTTC.

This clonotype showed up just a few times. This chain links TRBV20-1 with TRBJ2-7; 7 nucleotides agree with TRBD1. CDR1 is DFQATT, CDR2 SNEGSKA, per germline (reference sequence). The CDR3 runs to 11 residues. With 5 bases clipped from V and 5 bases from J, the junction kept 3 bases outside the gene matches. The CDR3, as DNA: TGCAGTGCTCAGACAGGGAACGAGCAGTACTTC. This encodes CSAQTGNEQYF.

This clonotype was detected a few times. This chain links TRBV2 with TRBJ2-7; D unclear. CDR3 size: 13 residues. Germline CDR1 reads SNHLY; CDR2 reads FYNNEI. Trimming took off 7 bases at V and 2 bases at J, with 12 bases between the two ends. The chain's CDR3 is CASILRHPYEQYF. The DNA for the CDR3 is TGTGCCAGCATCCTAAGGCACCCCTACGAGCAGTACTTC.

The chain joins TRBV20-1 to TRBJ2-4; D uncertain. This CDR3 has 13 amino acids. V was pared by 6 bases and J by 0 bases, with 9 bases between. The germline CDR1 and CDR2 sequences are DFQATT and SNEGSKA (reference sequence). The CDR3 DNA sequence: TGCAGTGCCAGACACGAAGCCAAAAACATTCAGTACTTC. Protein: CSARHEAKNIQYF.

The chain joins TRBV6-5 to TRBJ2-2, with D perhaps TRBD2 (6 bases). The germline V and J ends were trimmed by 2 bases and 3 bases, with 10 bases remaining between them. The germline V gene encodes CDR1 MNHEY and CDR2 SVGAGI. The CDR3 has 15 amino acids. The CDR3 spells CASSYRDWDTGELFF. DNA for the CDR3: TGTGCCAGCAGTTACCGGGACTGGGACACCGGGGAGCTGTTTTTT.

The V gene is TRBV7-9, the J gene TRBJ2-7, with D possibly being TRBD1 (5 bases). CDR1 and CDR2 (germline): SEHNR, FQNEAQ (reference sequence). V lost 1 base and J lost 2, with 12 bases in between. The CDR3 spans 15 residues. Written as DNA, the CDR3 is TGTGCCAGCAGCTTAGAGCCGCAGGGTACCTACGAGCAGTACTTC. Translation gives CASSLEPQGTYEQYF.

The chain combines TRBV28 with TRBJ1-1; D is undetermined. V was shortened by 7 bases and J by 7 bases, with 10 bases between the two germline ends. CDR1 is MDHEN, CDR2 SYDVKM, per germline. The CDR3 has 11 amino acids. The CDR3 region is CASTTVGEAFF. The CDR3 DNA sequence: TGTGCCAGCACAACGGTTGGTGAAGCTTTCTTT.

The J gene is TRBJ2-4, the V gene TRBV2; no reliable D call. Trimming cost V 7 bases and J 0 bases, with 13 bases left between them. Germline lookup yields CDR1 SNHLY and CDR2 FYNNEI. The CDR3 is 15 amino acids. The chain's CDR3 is CASIGQTLAKNIQYF. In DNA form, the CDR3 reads TGTGCCAGCATAGGGCAGACCCTAGCCAAAAACATTCAGTACTTC.

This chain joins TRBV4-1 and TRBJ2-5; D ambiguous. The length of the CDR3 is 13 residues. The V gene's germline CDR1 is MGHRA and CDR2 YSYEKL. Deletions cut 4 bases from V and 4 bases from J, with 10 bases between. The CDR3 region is CASSRTLLETQYF. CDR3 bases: TGCGCCAGCAGCCGCACTCTATTAGAGACCCAGTACTTC.

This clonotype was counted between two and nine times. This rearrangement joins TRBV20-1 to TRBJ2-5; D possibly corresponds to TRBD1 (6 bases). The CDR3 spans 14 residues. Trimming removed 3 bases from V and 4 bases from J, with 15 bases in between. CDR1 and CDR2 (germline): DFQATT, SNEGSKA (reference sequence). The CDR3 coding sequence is TGCAGTGCTAGTTACAGGGAGCGGATAGAGACCCAGTACTTC. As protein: CSASYRERIETQYF.

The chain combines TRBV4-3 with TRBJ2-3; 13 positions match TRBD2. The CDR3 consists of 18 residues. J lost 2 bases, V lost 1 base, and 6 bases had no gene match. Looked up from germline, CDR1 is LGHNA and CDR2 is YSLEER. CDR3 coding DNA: TGCGCCAGCAGCCAAGCTCCGACTAGCGGGGGGTCCACAGATACGCAGTATTTT. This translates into CASSQAPTSGGSTDTQYF.

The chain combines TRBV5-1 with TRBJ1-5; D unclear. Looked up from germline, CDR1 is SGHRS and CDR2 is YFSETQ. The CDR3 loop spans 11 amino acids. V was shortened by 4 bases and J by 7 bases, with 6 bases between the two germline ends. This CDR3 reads CASSQKQPQHF. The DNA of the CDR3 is TGCGCCAGCAGCCAGAAACAGCCCCAGCATTTT.